This T cell receptor beta chain stems from a study of relationships among human T cell subsets (TCRdb year 2010). About the investigation overall: The study sequenced eight distinct T cell populations from blood: pan T, CD8 cytotoxic, regulatory, Th1, Th2, naive plus transitional, activated and memory cells.

As to this clonotype: Its antigen is unknown. It has no much larger one-base neighbor in the sample; base qualities were not kept.

To isolate the T cell subsets, Miltenyi superparamagnetic beads coated with subset-specific monoclonal antibodies were used. Peripheral blood was used as the source from which all T cell populations were isolated. Ficoll separation was used to obtain mononuclear cells from whole blood, after which anti-CD14 microbeads were used to deplete monocytes. Isolated cell populations were immediately resuspended in RNAprotect reagent. In general terms, the pan T sample was made up of CD3+ T cells. The CDR3 holds 12 amino acids from the cysteine to the phenylalanine. The kept DNA is CDR3 alone, 36 bases in frame from the first base. V is clipped by 3 bases and J by 1 base, and the sequence between their germline boundaries is 3 bases long. What the authors observed across the whole study: The considerable overlap in CDR3s among Th1, Th2 and regulatory T cells was taken as suggesting that cell fate choices are stochastic. Across the seven subsets, no statistically significant differences turned up in V, D and J usage, CDR3 length, or N-nucleotide additions. The bead-based sorting was unable to rule out the presence of a CD4+CD8+ double-positive population. Over 55% of CD8+ cytotoxic sequences belonged to clones with over 100 reads, whereas regulatory and Th2 subsets showed few such clones. T cell counts went unrecorded for a couple of pan T samples, which were processed alongside pan B cells.

Receptors were amplified or captured by multiplex PCR. Sequenced on a 454 GS FLX. Semiquantitative ARM-PCR was used to amplify the TCR alpha and beta CDR3 regions from mRNA. ARM-PCR used tagged nested gene-specific primers, after which communal superprimers carried out exponential amplification. Before the first-round PCR products went through the second amplification round, exonuclease was used to remove the nested primers. The amplicons were sequenced on the 454 platform, which can rapidly sequence millions of DNA fragments without cloning bias. A read counted as effective if the read could be mapped to both V and J germline segments. The source study handled its data this way. Reads were assigned to germline V, D and J segments with IRmap, which uses pyromap, a Smith-Waterman modification adapted to 454 sequencing errors. To filter D-beta assignments, cutoffs were set at the 99th percentile of the alignment scores obtained from simulated random sequences. The CDR3 was taken to be the amino acids lying between the conserved V-segment Y[YFLI]C motif and the J-segment [FW]GXGT motif. Repertoire diversity was estimated with a compound Poisson process model previously applied to large-scale EST data. A procedure for detecting cross-contamination was applied so that sample contamination could be argued against as the origin of shared CDR3s. Using fastp trimming at Q25 and MiXCR clonotype assembly, TCRdb reanalyzed the public sequencing data and kept in-frame beta chains. Entries that share a CDR3 protein sequence are merged under the most common genes and DNA. It is TCRdb's table, rather than the study itself, that gives the V and J calls and clone size. Here the sample has 16,000 or so distinct CDR3 sequences; 62% occur a single time. Of the sample, under 40% is held by the ten largest clones.

Sequencing input: total T cells sorted from blood. According to the study, the label for this sample's cell subset or site signals: CD3+ T cells in general. The sequence joins TRBV12-3 or TRBV12-4 to TRBJ1-2; no confident D gene assignment can be made. The source is a man between 35 and 55 years old in good health. The CDR3 reads CASSLDNYGYTF. The nucleotide sequence reads TGTGCCAGCAGTTTGGATAACTATGGCTACACCTTC.